A single sample is the source of the 20 T cell receptor beta chains below, sequenced in a study of CD4 T cell repertoires in COVID-19. The memory T cells were sequenced right after ex vivo isolation, without culture. Profiling relied on immunoSEQ multiplex PCR, and the TCRdb table lists in-frame clones only, not all of them. Among fewer than 25,000 clones listed, around 87% were seen once. Sequencing used central memory CD4+ T cells from blood, obtained before the COVID-19 pandemic. The source is a human donor who had COVID-19.

The chain carries TRBV7-3 and TRBJ1-1, with TRBD1 matching 10 bases. The V segment lost 5 bases and the J segment 4 bases; nucleotides outside the gene matches: 7. Germline values: CDR1 SGHTA, CDR2 FQGTGA. The CDR3 is 15 residues long. Here the CDR3 reads CASSGPGQGITEAFF. In nucleotides, the CDR3 is TGTGCCAGCAGCGGACCGGGACAGGGGATCACTGAAGCTTTCTTT.

The table lists this clone with a few counts. The chain carries TRBV15 and TRBJ1-2; no clear D. V was pared by 5 bases and J by 0 bases, with 13 bases between. This CDR3 has 15 residues. Germline CDR1 and CDR2: LNHNV and YYDKDF (reference sequence). The CDR3, as DNA: TGTGCCACCAGCGATTACCTCGGAGCTAACTATGGCTACACCTTC. Translating it yields CATSDYLGANYGYTF.

The chain recombines TRBV7-2 with TRBJ2-7; D is uncertain. The CDR3 has 15 residues. Trimming pared 1 base from V and 4 bases from J, leaving 14 bases between. The V gene's germline CDR1 is SGHTA and CDR2 FQGNSA. Here the CDR3 reads CASSLGGSNGYEQYF. CDR3 DNA sequence: TGTGCCAGCAGCTTAGGCGGTTCGAATGGGTACGAGCAGTACTTC.

The gene calls are TRBV7-2 and TRBJ2-5; 7 nucleotides agree with TRBD2. This CDR3 comprises 15 residues. With 6 bases clipped from V and 5 bases from J, the junction kept 12 bases outside the gene matches. Germline assignment: CDR1 SGHTA and CDR2 FQGNSA. CDR3 nucleotides: TGTGCCAGCAGGCCCTCGGCGGGGGATTGGGAGACCCAGTACTTC. This sequence encodes CASRPSAGDWETQYF.

The rearrangement links TRBV20-1 to TRBJ2-3, with D perhaps TRBD2 (5 bases). This CDR3 contains 11 residues. Germline-derived CDR1 and CDR2 are DFQATT and SNEGSKA (reference sequence). The CDR3, as DNA: TGCAGCGTTAGGACTACAGATACGCAGTATTTT. Protein sequence: CSVRTTDTQYF.

This chain uses TRBV9 with TRBJ2-7; TRBD2 aligns across 8 bases. CDR1 and CDR2 from the germline V gene are SGDLS and YYNGEE. The CDR3 covers 17 residues. Trimming removed 3 bases from V and 3 bases from J; junction bases left unmatched: 14. Written as DNA, the CDR3 is TGTGCCAGCAGCGCCCGGGAGGGCAGTCAGGGGTTCTACGAGCAGTACTTC. Translation: CASSAREGSQGFYEQYF.

The V call is TRBV6-5, the J call TRBJ2-1; D might be TRBD1 (6 bases). Trimming cost V 0 bases and J 12 bases, with 15 bases left between them. Germline values: CDR1 MNHEY, CDR2 SVGAGI. The CDR3 contains 14 residues. The DNA for the CDR3 is TGTGCCAGCAGTTACTCAACCGACTTGGACAGGCAGTTCTTC. Protein sequence: CASSYSTDLDRQFF.

The V and J genes are TRBV6-1 and TRBJ1-1; 7 bases are a match to TRBD1. V lost 1 base, J lost 7 bases, and 12 bases stayed unmatched. Germline lookup yields CDR1 MNHNS and CDR2 SASEGT. CDR3 length: 16 amino acids. The CDR3 DNA reads TGTGCCAGCAGTGAAGGGTCCTGGACAGGCCTCCGTGAAGCTTTCTTT. Encoded protein: CASSEGSWTGLREAFF.

The chain employs TRBV5-4 and TRBJ2-5; 9 bases are a match to TRBD2. V lost 1 base, J lost 0 bases, and 1 base stayed unmatched. The CDR3 runs to 15 residues. In germline, CDR1 is SGHNT, CDR2 YYREEE (reference sequence). The DNA of the CDR3 is TGTGCCAGCAGCTTGAGCGGGGGGTACCAAGAGACCCAGTACTTC. Amino acid sequence: CASSLSGGYQETQYF.

The rearrangement uses TRBV28 and TRBJ1-5; D is perhaps TRBD1 (5 bases). The V end lost 8 bases, the J end lost 1 base, and 18 bases lay between the germline ends. CDR3 length equals 16 residues. The germline V gene encodes CDR1 MDHEN and CDR2 SYDVKM. DNA of the CDR3: TGTGCCAGCCGCGCGGGGGACTCTTGGAGCAATCAGCCCCAGCATTTT. Its translation: CASRAGDSWSNQPQHF.

The chain employs TRBV5-1 and TRBJ2-5, with a weak D call TRBD2 (5 bases). CDR3 size: 15 residues. With 2 bases removed from V and 1 base from J, the gap between germline ends came to 12 bases. The germline CDR1 and CDR2 sequences are SGHRS and YFSETQ. This CDR3 reads CASSLSGSFQETQYF. The DNA of the CDR3 is TGCGCCAGCAGCTTAAGCGGTTCTTTCCAAGAGACCCAGTACTTC.

This sequence joins TRBV11-3 and TRBJ2-1; weak D call: TRBD2 (6 bases). The ends were cut back, 3 bases at V and 3 bases at J, with 12 bases in the middle. CDR1 and CDR2 from the germline V gene are SGHNT and YENEEA. The CDR3 extends over 15 amino acids. The CDR3 DNA reads as TGTGCCAGCAGCTTGCACTCGGGGGTCTACAATGAGCAGTTCTTC. It encodes CASSLHSGVYNEQFF.

This rearrangement joins TRBV10-3 to TRBJ1-2, with 7 bases that match TRBD1. V dropped 3 bases and J dropped 4; count of bases not matched to a gene: 5. The length of the CDR3 is 14 residues. Germline CDR1 ENHRY, CDR2 SYGVKD. CDR3 loop: CAISDGQGGYGYTF. CDR3 DNA: TGTGCCATCAGTGACGGGCAGGGGGGCTATGGCTACACCTTC.

CDR3: CASSLRQGNEKLFF. The CDR3 DNA reads as TGTGCCAGCAGCTTAAGGCAGGGGAATGAAAAACTGTTTTTT. The chain links TRBV5-8 to TRBJ1-4; a weak D match, TRBD1 (6 bases). Trimming pared 2 bases from V and 5 bases from J, leaving 10 bases between. CDR1 SGHTS and CDR2 YDEGEE come from the germline V gene. The CDR3 loop spans 14 amino acids.

The rearrangement joins TRBV5-1 to TRBJ2-3; D unresolved. In germline, CDR1 is SGHRS, CDR2 YFSETQ. V was clipped by 2 bases and J by 3 bases, with 10 bases between them. The CDR3 consists of 14 residues. This CDR3 is CASSFSSLTDTQYF. As DNA, the CDR3 is TGCGCCAGCAGCTTCTCTTCACTTACAGATACGCAGTATTTT.

J is TRBJ2-2 and V is TRBV2; the match to TRBD2 covers 9 bases. The CDR3 covers 14 residues. V shed 4 bases, J shed 5 bases, and the junction held 2 bases outside the gene matches. Germline values: CDR1 SNHLY, CDR2 FYNNEI. The CDR3 region is CASSVAGETGELFF. CDR3 in DNA: TGTGCCAGCAGTGTAGCGGGAGAAACCGGGGAGCTGTTTTTT.

The chain has TRBV4-1 and TRBJ2-5; the D gene is possibly TRBD1 (5 bases). Germline assignment: CDR1 MGHRA and CDR2 YSYEKL. The V gene lost 4 bases and the J gene lost 2 bases, with 23 bases spanning the gap. This CDR3 spans 18 amino acids. CDR3 region: CASSLRWKGLDDQETQYF. DNA for the CDR3: TGCGCCAGCAGCCTACGATGGAAGGGGCTGGACGATCAAGAGACCCAGTACTTC.

The chain combines TRBV18 with TRBJ2-7; 10 positions match TRBD1. In germline, CDR1 is KGHSH, CDR2 LQKENI. The CDR3 contains 15 residues. The J segment lost 2 bases and the V segment lost 5 bases, leaving 6 bases of the junction unmatched. CDR3 sequence reads: CASSIGQGVPYEQYF. CDR3 nucleotides: TGTGCCAGCTCAATCGGACAGGGGGTCCCCTACGAGCAGTACTTC. Together with reference TRBV18 and TRBJ2-7, the CDR3 gives the full variable domain: NAGVMQNPRHLVRRRGQEARLRCSPMKGHSHVYWYRQLPEEGLKFMVYLQKENIIDESGMPKERFSAEFPKEGPSILRIQQVVRGDSAAYFCASSIGQGVPYEQYFGPGTRLTVT.

This chain uses TRBV5-4 with TRBJ2-5; TRBD2 matches 8 bases. Germline CDR1 SGHNT, CDR2 YYREEE (reference sequence). The V gene end was trimmed by 0 bases and the J gene end by 3 bases; junction bases not matched to a gene: 4. This CDR3 has 15 residues. The CDR3 coding sequence is TGTGCCAGCAGCTTGGTTGGGACTAGTGAAGAGACCCAGTACTTC. This sequence encodes CASSLVGTSEETQYF.

The J gene is TRBJ2-3, the V gene TRBV9; 7 bases map to TRBD1. V was pared by 4 bases and J by 0 bases, with 2 bases of the junction left unmatched. Per germline, CDR1 SGDLS and CDR2 YYNGEE. This CDR3 region has 14 residues. For the CDR3, the DNA is TGTGCCAGCAGCAAGGGACAGAGCACAGATACGCAGTATTTT. This translates into CASSKGQSTDTQYF.